Reported below is one T cell receptor (beta chain). It lacks a known antigen. No much larger clone is present one base from it, and per-base qualities are unavailable. TCRbeta CDR3 regions were amplified from genomic DNA by means of the immunoSEQ Assay, a bias-controlled multiplex PCR. Per the original workflow: The number of nucleated cells in each sample was estimated by amplification of reference gene primers within the assay. To quantify the absolute abundance of each unique TCRbeta CDR3 rearrangement, sequence reads were collapsed and filtered. For each sample, productive Simpson clonality was calculated as the square root of Simpson's diversity index over productive rearrangements. In TCRdb, the immuneACCESS table is reduced to in-frame sequences with V and J assigned. These tables do not hold every clone; where another copy was compared, an unresolved V gene accounts for under half, and the others remain unexplained. Clonal size and the V and J genes are those of that table, whereas D and trimming came from the DNA. Recorded for this sample are roughly 26,000 clones; approximately 92% of them occurred a single time. The top ten clonotypes cover approximately 2.9% of the sample.

The collaborating institutions used their own protocols to collect whole blood in K2EDTA tubes. For TCRbeta analysis, collaborators shipped samples in one of three forms: frozen whole blood, isolated PBMCs, or DNA extracted from either of those sample types. This sample was taken from a study of blood T cell repertoires in COVID-19 (TCRdb year 2020). Regarding the research as a whole: Samples from collaborators originated in the United States, Italy and Spain and spanned both the acute and convalescent phases of COVID-19. The dataset comprised deeply sampled blood TCRbeta repertoires from subjects exposed to, actively infected with, or recovered from COVID-19. Where HLA class I and class II types were available, the types were taken from metadata supplied by the sample provider, not from assay-based typing. The samples were drawn from the first 160 participants of the ongoing ImmuneRACE study and from 1,254 subjects provided by 6 global collaborators. The sample metadata nearly always contained a de-identified subject ID, COVID-19 status, age in years and sex. The repertoires were released in a freely available public database intended as a resource for research on the immune response to SARS-CoV-2. The material from the prospective study consisted of cDNA or gDNA derived from T cells, B-cell-depleted T cells, or PBMCs. General conclusions and limits of the study: Clinical and demographic metadata were provided uncurated, with the amount varying by source and participant.

Germline trimming: 4 bases from V, 4 bases from J; junction bases outside gene matches: 2. CDR1 is given as SGHNT and CDR2 as YYREEE, both from the germline V gene (reference sequence). The CDR3 runs 14 amino acids, cysteine and phenylalanine included. Only the CDR3 DNA stays, 42 bases, in frame from base 1. This TCR came from a human donor in a cohort sampled during active COVID-19. The sequencing sample was made of peripheral blood. The chain joins TRBV5-4 to TRBJ2-2; 9 central nucleotides agree with TRBD1. The DNA sequence reads TGTGCCAGCAGCCCGGGACAGGGCACCGGGGAGCTGTTTTTT. This codes for CASSPGQGTGELFF. When the CDR3 is completed using the reference TRBV5-4 and TRBJ2-2 genes on either side, the full variable domain is ETGVTQSPTHLIKTRGQQVTLRCSSQSGHNTVSWYQQALGQGPQFIFQYYREEENGRGNFPPRFSGLQFPNYSSELNVNALELDDSALYLCASSPGQGTGELFFGEGSRLTVL.